This T cell receptor (beta chain) was sequenced during a study of blood T cell repertoires in COVID-19. At the level of the study: The United States, Italy and Spain supplied acute and convalescent COVID-19 samples. Sources were T cells, B-cell-depleted T cells, or PBMCs; the material itself was cDNA or gDNA.

Authors' processing steps: Amplification of reference gene primers was used by the study to estimate nucleated cell counts. Measured with immunoSEQ multiplex PCR; TCRdb has only the in-frame clones, and not every one. Clonal size and the V and J genes are those of that table, whereas D and trimming came from the DNA. The sample includes about 170,000 clones, 84% of them seen just once. The CDR3 covers 15 residues. J lost 0 bases, V lost 4 bases, and 5 bases had no gene match. The germline gives CDR1 SGHTA, CDR2 FQGNSA. The sample comprised peripheral blood. The rearrangement links TRBV7-2 to TRBJ2-7, with 8 bases that match TRBD1. This clonotype was obtained from a man aged 65 to 85 with active or convalescent COVID-19. DNA of the CDR3: TGTGCCAGCAGCTACACCGGGACAGGCTCCTACGAGCAGTACTTC. Its protein product is CASSYTGTGSYEQYF.